The 7 T cell receptor beta chains below were found in one sample sequenced in a study of early stage breast cancer tumors. The protocol was immunoSEQ multiplex PCR, while the TCRdb copy is restricted to in-frame clones and leaves out a portion. The data show about 11,000 clones, about two thirds seen once. Sequenced input: breast tumor tissue. The receptors derive from a person aged 40 to 49 with breast cancer.

With regard to this clone: A junction end diverges from the germline sequence, so it may reflect a read error. Other DNA sequences in this sample translate to the same CDR3. The chain employs TRBV6-5 and TRBJ1-3; 7 nucleotides agree with TRBD1. CDR1 MNHEY and CDR2 SVGAGI come from the germline V gene. The CDR3 totals 15 residues. The CDR3 DNA sequence: TGCGCCAGCAGTTACTCCGGCAGGGGGGGAAACACCATATATTTT. Encoded protein: CASSYSGRGGNTIYF.

The V gene is TRBV19, the J gene TRBJ1-5; TRBD1 agrees at 8 bases. V lost 2 bases and J lost 5; bases outside the gene matches: 5. This CDR3 has 15 residues. Germline lookup yields CDR1 LNHDA and CDR2 SQIVND (reference sequence). In DNA form, the CDR3 reads TGTGCCAGTAGTATAAACCAGGGGGCTTATCAGCCCCAGCATTTT. It codes for CASSINQGAYQPQHF.

The CDR3 DNA follows: TGTGCCAGTAGTAAAGGACAGGATAACTATGGCTACACCTTC. Translating gives CASSKGQDNYGYTF. The J gene is TRBJ1-2, the V gene TRBV19; 7 bases match TRBD1. CDR1 LNHDA and CDR2 SQIVND come from the germline V gene (reference sequence). The CDR3 loop spans 14 amino acids. Trimming at V came to 4 bases and at J to 1 base, leaving 3 bases not matched to a gene.

The chain is built from TRBV2 and TRBJ2-1, with D unresolved. Germline V gene data show CDR1 as SNHLY and CDR2 as FYNNEI. V gave up 6 bases and J gave up 8 bases, with 14 bases separating them. CDR3 length: 13 amino acids. The CDR3 loop reads CASRASPKDEQFF. The CDR3 bases are TGTGCCAGCAGGGCGAGTCCAAAGGATGAGCAGTTCTTC. The full variable domain, with the rest looked up from reference TRBV2 and TRBJ2-1, is EPEVTQTPSHQVTQMGQEVILRCVPISNHLYFYWYRQILGQKVEFLVSFYNNEISEKSEIFDDQFSVERPDGSNFTLKIRSTKLEDSAMYFCASRASPKDEQFFGPGTRLTVL.

The rearrangement uses TRBV7-2 and TRBJ1-1; 8 bases fit TRBD1. J lost 7 bases, V lost 5 bases, and 6 bases had no gene match. There are 13 residues in the CDR3. Germline assignment: CDR1 SGHTA and CDR2 FQGNSA. In DNA, the CDR3 is TGTGCCAGCAGCACACAGGGGGGCCTTGAAGCTTTCTTT. Protein sequence: CASSTQGGLEAFF.

The chain couples TRBV19 to TRBJ2-3, with 8 nucleotides matching TRBD2. V was clipped by 4 bases and J by 5 bases; unmatched bases: 2. The CDR3 spans 13 residues. Germline V CDR1 and CDR2: LNHDA, SQIVND (reference sequence). CDR3 loop: CASSKAGGDTQYF. The CDR3 DNA reads as TGTGCCAGTAGTAAGGCGGGAGGAGATACGCAGTATTTT.

This clone was seen only a few times. This chain uses TRBV18 with TRBJ1-5; D unresolved. The CDR3 runs 13 residues. Trimming cost V 6 bases and J 6 bases, with 12 bases left between them. Germline CDR1 reads KGHSH; CDR2 reads LQKENI. The CDR3 DNA reads as TGTGCCAGCTCCCGCGAGCGGAGTCAGCCCCAGCATTTT. It specifies CASSRERSQPQHF.